Below are 18 T cell receptor beta chains sequenced from a single sample in a study of PD-L1 blockade in urothelial cancer. Only in-frame clones appear in the TCRdb table, and some are missing; sequencing was by immunoSEQ multiplex PCR. The sample records just under 40,000 clones, around 89% being singletons. The sequencing used PBMCs, collected around atezolizumab (anti-PD-L1) treatment. These receptors all come from a man in his sixties with urothelial cancer.

The V call is TRBV10-3, the J call TRBJ2-7; 7 bases align to TRBD1. Germline V gene lookup returns CDR1 ENHRY and CDR2 SYGVKD. The V gene end was trimmed by 10 bases and the J gene end by 2 bases; junction bases not matched to a gene: 8. CDR3 size: 13 residues. CDR3 loop: CATQPGQTYEQYF. In DNA form, the CDR3 reads TGTGCCACCCAACCGGGACAGACCTACGAGCAGTACTTC.

The chain employs TRBV9 and TRBJ2-2; 12 bases are a match to TRBD2. The CDR3 loop spans 16 amino acids. CDR1 and CDR2 from the germline V gene are SGDLS and YYNGEE. Trimming at V came to 5 bases and at J to 5 bases, leaving 7 bases not matched to a gene. The CDR3, as DNA: TGTGCCAGCAGATCGACTAGCGGGAGTGGAACCGGGGAGCTGTTTTTT. It specifies CASRSTSGSGTGELFF.

This chain links TRBV27 with TRBJ2-3; 7 bases line up with TRBD2. Losses at the gene ends were 10 bases for V and 2 bases for J; bases not matched to a gene: 9. The CDR3 has 14 residues. CDR1 is MNHEY and CDR2 is SMNVEV in the germline V gene (reference sequence). CDR3 amino acids: CATIAGENTDTQYF. The CDR3 DNA follows: TGTGCCACCATAGCGGGTGAAAACACAGATACGCAGTATTTT.

CDR3 nucleotide sequence: TGTGCCAGCAGCTTATCAGGACAGAACACTGAAGCTTTCTTT. Translating it yields CASSLSGQNTEAFF. The genes are TRBV7-3 and TRBJ1-1; D is possibly TRBD1 (5 bases). The CDR3 is made up of 14 amino acids. Germline lookup yields CDR1 SGHTA and CDR2 FQGTGA. Trimming pared 2 bases from V and 1 base from J, leaving 8 bases between.

The chain combines TRBV27 with TRBJ2-7, with TRBD2 as a possible D gene (6 bases). V lost 6 bases and J lost 3, with 9 bases in between. In germline, CDR1 is MNHEY, CDR2 SMNVEV (reference sequence). The CDR3 has 12 residues. The CDR3 is CASSQGGYEQYF. DNA of the CDR3: TGTGCCAGCAGCCAGGGAGGCTACGAGCAGTACTTC.

This clone has just a few counts. This chain links TRBV5-8 with TRBJ1-2; no reliable D call. The CDR3 loop spans 14 amino acids. With 5 bases removed from V and 4 bases from J, the gap between germline ends came to 15 bases. The germline V gene has CDR1 SGHTS and CDR2 YDEGEE. In DNA form, the CDR3 reads TGTGCCAGCAGATCCACTGAGGAGTTCTATGGCTACACCTTC. It translates to CASRSTEEFYGYTF.

V gene TRBV6-1 combines with J gene TRBJ2-3, with 7 bases aligning to TRBD1. This CDR3 contains 14 residues. J was trimmed by 4 bases and V by 5 bases; bases with no gene match: 6. Germline-derived CDR1 and CDR2 are MNHNS and SASEGT. The chain's CDR3 is CASSTGARSDTQYF. CDR3 sequence (DNA): TGTGCCAGCAGTACAGGGGCTAGATCAGATACGCAGTATTTT.

This clone was detected only a few times. This rearrangement joins TRBV7-9 to TRBJ2-1, with 10 nucleotides matching TRBD2. Germline V gene lookup returns CDR1 SEHNR and CDR2 FQNEAQ (reference sequence). This CDR3 spans 15 amino acids. V was pared by 1 base and J by 10 bases, with 7 bases of the junction left unmatched. The chain's CDR3 is CASSLGLAGVGEQFF. CDR3 bases: TGTGCCAGCAGCTTAGGGCTAGCGGGAGTCGGGGAGCAGTTCTTC.

This chain joins TRBV29-1 and TRBJ1-1; 7 positions match TRBD1. The CDR3 spans 12 residues. CDR1 and CDR2 (germline): SQVTM, ANQGSEA. With 7 bases clipped from V and 0 bases from J, the junction kept 2 bases outside the gene matches. DNA of the CDR3: TGCAGCGCCGGGACAGTGAACACTGAAGCTTTCTTT. Its protein is CSAGTVNTEAFF.

This chain links TRBV7-2 with TRBJ2-7; 7 bases line up with TRBD1. V was pared by 0 bases and J by 0 bases, with 5 bases of the junction left unmatched. The germline gives CDR1 SGHTA, CDR2 FQGNSA. The CDR3 has 16 amino acids. CDR3 nucleotides: TGTGCCAGCAGCTTAGCTGGGGACAGTCCCTCCTACGAGCAGTACTTC. Translated, it gives CASSLAGDSPSYEQYF.

This clone was picked up one time. CDR3 in amino acids: CASSLGQLGETQYF. In DNA, the CDR3 is TGCGCCAGCAGCTTGGGACAGTTGGGAGAGACCCAGTACTTC. The genes are TRBV5-1 and TRBJ2-5; D possibly corresponds to TRBD1 (5 bases). The CDR3 contains 14 residues. With 0 bases removed from V and 4 bases from J, the gap between germline ends came to 10 bases. Germline V CDR1 and CDR2: SGHRS, YFSETQ. Complete variable domain (other parts from reference TRBV5-1 and TRBJ2-5): KAGVTQTPRYLIKTRGQQVTLSCSPISGHRSVSWYQQTPGQGLQFLFEYFSETQRNKGNFPGRFSGRQFSNSRSEMNVSTLELGDSALYLCASSLGQLGETQYFGPGTRLLVL.

J is TRBJ2-6 and V is TRBV11-1, with D tentatively TRBD1 (6 bases). Germline CDR1 SGHAT, CDR2 FQDESV (reference sequence). V dropped 5 bases and J dropped 0 bases, with 14 bases sitting between them. The CDR3 loop spans 17 amino acids. The CDR3 sequence: CASSRHVQGSGANVLTF. In DNA form, the CDR3 reads TGTGCCAGCAGCAGACATGTACAGGGCTCTGGGGCCAACGTCCTGACTTTC.

This rearrangement joins TRBV5-4 to TRBJ2-3; 12 nucleotides match TRBD2. The CDR3 covers 17 residues. Per germline, CDR1 SGHNT and CDR2 YYREEE (reference sequence). V was pared by 3 bases and J by 3 bases, with 8 bases of the junction left unmatched. In DNA form, the CDR3 reads TGTGCCAGCAGCTGGGGGACCGGGACTAGCGGGACAGATACGCAGTATTTT. Its translation is CASSWGTGTSGTDTQYF.

In its sample, this clone was seen a few times. The chain has TRBV4-1 and TRBJ2-1; TRBD1 might be the D (5 bases). V lost 1 base to trimming and J lost 15 bases, with 16 bases between them. CDR1 and CDR2 (germline): MGHRA, YSYEKL. CDR3 length: 13 residues. DNA for the CDR3: TGCGCCAGCAGCCAAGTGACAGCTCCGGGTATGTTCTTC. Amino acids: CASSQVTAPGMFF.

The chain has TRBV28 and TRBJ2-5, with D tentatively TRBD1 (6 bases). V lost 7 bases and J lost 5, with 17 bases in between. The CDR3 contains 14 residues. CDR1 is MDHEN and CDR2 is SYDVKM in the germline V gene. For the CDR3, the DNA is TGTGCCAGCACCCTGCTGGGGGCTGGGGAGACCCAGTACTTC. It specifies CASTLLGAGETQYF.

The chain is built from TRBV11-3 and TRBJ2-2; perhaps TRBD1 as D (6 bases). Trimming removed 5 bases from V and 2 bases from J, with 12 bases in between. In germline, CDR1 is SGHNT, CDR2 YENEEA. The CDR3 is 15 residues long. The CDR3 coding sequence is TGTGCCAGCAGCCTAATACAGGGAAACACCGGGGAGCTGTTTTTT. Translation gives CASSLIQGNTGELFF.

The chain couples TRBV6-1 to TRBJ1-2; 7 bases line up with TRBD1. The V gene end was trimmed by 2 bases and the J gene end by 4 bases; junction bases not matched to a gene: 13. The germline CDR1 and CDR2 sequences are MNHNS and SASEGT. The CDR3 runs to 17 residues. The CDR3, as DNA: TGTGCCAGCAGTGAATCGGACAGGCCCCTTCCCAGCTATGGCTACACCTTC. It encodes CASSESDRPLPSYGYTF.

The rearrangement joins TRBV6-5 to TRBJ2-5; 7 bases are shared with TRBD1. Per the germline V gene, CDR1 is MNHEY and CDR2 is SVGAGI. Trimming removed 6 bases from V and 5 bases from J; junction bases left unmatched: 6. The length of the CDR3 is 13 residues. The CDR3 nucleotides read TGTGCCAGCAGCAGACTACAGGGGGAGACCCAGTACTTC. Translation gives CASSRLQGETQYF.